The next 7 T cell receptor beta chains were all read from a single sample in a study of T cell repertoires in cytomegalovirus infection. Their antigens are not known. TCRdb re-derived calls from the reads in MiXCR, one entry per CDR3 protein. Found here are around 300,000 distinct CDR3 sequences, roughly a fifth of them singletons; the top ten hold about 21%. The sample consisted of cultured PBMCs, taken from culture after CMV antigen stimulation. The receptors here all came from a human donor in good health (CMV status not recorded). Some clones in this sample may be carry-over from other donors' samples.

For the CDR3, the DNA is TGTGCCAGCAGTTCAACAGGACATCCCGCGGGGAAAGAGACCCAGTACTTC. Residues: CASSSTGHPAGKETQYF. J is TRBJ2-5 and V is TRBV12-3 or TRBV12-4, with D possibly matching TRBD2 (6 bases). This CDR3 is 17 amino acids long. V was clipped by 4 bases and J by 3 bases, with 21 bases between them.

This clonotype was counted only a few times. The CDR3 is CAIGIAGGSQGEQFF. The CDR3, as DNA: TGTGCCATCGGGATAGCGGGAGGATCCCAGGGTGAGCAGTTCTTC. The rearrangement links TRBV10-3 to TRBJ2-1; 10 bases map to TRBD2. The CDR3 consists of 15 residues. J gave up 9 bases and V 8 bases, and 13 bases lay outside the gene matches. Germline V gives CDR1 ENHRY, CDR2 SYGVKD.

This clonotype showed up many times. The CDR3 protein is CASKLAGVGYTGELFF. CDR3 sequence (DNA): TGTGCCAGCAAACTAGCGGGAGTAGGGTACACCGGGGAGCTGTTTTTT. The chain carries TRBV6-1 and TRBJ2-2; 11 positions match TRBD2. V dropped 7 bases and J dropped 3; count of bases not matched to a gene: 7. The CDR3 is 16 amino acids. Germline CDR1 reads MNHNS; CDR2 reads SASEGT.

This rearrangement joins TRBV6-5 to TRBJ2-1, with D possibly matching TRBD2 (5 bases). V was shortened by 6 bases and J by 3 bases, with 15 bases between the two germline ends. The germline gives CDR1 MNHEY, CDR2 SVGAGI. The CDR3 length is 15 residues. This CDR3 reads CASSSPAENYNEQFF. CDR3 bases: TGTGCCAGCAGCTCCCCAGCGGAAAACTACAATGAGCAGTTCTTC.

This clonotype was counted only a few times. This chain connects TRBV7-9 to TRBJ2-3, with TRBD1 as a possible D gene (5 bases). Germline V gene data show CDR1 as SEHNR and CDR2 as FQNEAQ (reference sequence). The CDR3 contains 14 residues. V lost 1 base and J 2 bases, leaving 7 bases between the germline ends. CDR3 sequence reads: CASSLGQNTDTQYF. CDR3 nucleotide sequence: TGTGCCAGCAGCTTAGGACAGAACACAGATACGCAGTATTTT.

CDR3 in DNA: TGTGCCAGCAGCTCGCGGGGACTAGCGGGAGGGATACACTACGAGCAGTACGTC. Its protein is CASSSRGLAGGIHYEQYV. The chain combines TRBV7-2 with TRBJ2-7, with 16 bases identical to TRBD2. The junction had 9 bases not matched to a gene; V was cut back by 4 bases and J by 3 bases. The CDR3 spans 18 residues. CDR1 and CDR2 (germline): SGHTA, FQGNSA.

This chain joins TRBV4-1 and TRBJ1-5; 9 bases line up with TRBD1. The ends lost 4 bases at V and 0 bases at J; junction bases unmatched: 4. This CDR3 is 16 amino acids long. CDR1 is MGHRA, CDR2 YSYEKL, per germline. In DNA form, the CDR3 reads TGCGCCAGCAGCCTAGGGACAGGGAATAGCAATCAGCCCCAGCATTTT. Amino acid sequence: CASSLGTGNSNQPQHF.